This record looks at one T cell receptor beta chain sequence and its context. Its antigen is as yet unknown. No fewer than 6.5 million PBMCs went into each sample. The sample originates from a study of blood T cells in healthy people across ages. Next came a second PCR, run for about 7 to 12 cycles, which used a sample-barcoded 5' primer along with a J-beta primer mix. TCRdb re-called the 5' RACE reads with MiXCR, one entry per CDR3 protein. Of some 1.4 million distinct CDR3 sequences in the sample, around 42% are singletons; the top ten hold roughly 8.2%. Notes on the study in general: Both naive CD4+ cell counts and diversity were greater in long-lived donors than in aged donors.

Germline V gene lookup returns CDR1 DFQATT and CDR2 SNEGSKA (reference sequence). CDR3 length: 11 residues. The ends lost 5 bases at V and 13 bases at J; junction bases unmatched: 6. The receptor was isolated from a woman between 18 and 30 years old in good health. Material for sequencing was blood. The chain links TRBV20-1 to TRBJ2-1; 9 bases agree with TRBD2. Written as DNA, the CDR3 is TGCAGTGCTGAGACCGGGACTAGCCAGTTCTTC. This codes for CSAETGTSQFF.